This T cell receptor (beta chain) is from a study of blood T cell repertoires in COVID-19. Study context: The United States, Italy and Spain supplied acute and convalescent COVID-19 samples. PBMCs, B-cell-depleted T cells, or T cells provided the cDNA or gDNA that made up the material.

Authors' processing steps: How many nucleated cells were present was estimated from reference gene primer amplification. Assay: immunoSEQ multiplex PCR; the TCRdb copy retains only in-frame clones and omits some. V, J and clone size are taken as reported in that table, and D and trimming were inferred from the DNA itself. This table holds around 95,000 clones, approximately 81% found once. CDR1 KGHDR and CDR2 SFDVKD come from the germline V gene. CDR3 length: 13 residues. Trimming removed 7 bases from V and 8 bases from J; junction bases left unmatched: 7. The receptor was isolated from a woman of 80 years or more with acute or convalescent COVID-19. Sequencing was carried out using peripheral blood. The chain uses TRBV24-1 and TRBJ2-4; TRBD1 matches 7 bases. CDR3 in DNA: TGTGCCACCAGCCGGGCAGGGGGAGACATTCAGTACTTC. This encodes CATSRAGGDIQYF.